The 16 T cell receptor beta chains below come from one sample, sequenced in a study of T-cell memory formation after mild COVID-19. TCRdb passed the 5' RACE reads through MiXCR, listing each CDR3 protein once. The sample has more than 110,000 distinct CDR3 sequences, 25% seen once; the top ten hold about 24%. The sample was PBMCs or a T cell subset sorted from them (not recorded which). Receptors were obtained from an adult woman who had mild COVID-19 (a few samples of this study predate the infection). Cell type and time point are not known.

This clonotype was detected only a few times. This chain uses TRBV7-6 with TRBJ2-1; D remains ambiguous. Deletions cut 5 bases from V and 8 bases from J, with 10 bases between. The length of the CDR3 is 12 residues. CDR1 is SGHVS and CDR2 is FNYEAQ in the germline V gene. DNA of the CDR3: TGTGCCAGCAGCGGGCTGAAAGATGAGCAGTTCTTC. This encodes CASSGLKDEQFF. Full variable domain (missing parts from reference TRBV7-6 and TRBJ2-1): GAGVSQSPRYKVTKRGQDVALRCDPISGHVSLYWYRQALGQGPEFLTYFNYEAQQDKSGLPNDRFSAERPEGSISTLTIQRTEQRDSAMYRCASSGLKDEQFFGPGTRLTVL.

The V call is TRBV6-2 or TRBV6-3, the J call TRBJ2-7; no reliable D call. The V end was cut by 5 bases, the J end by 6 bases, with 8 bases between. Germline V gives CDR1 MNHEY, CDR2 SVGEGT. CDR3 length: 11 residues. The CDR3 DNA is TGTGCCAGCAGTGCCGCGGTCGAGCAGTACTTC. It encodes CASSAAVEQYF.

This clonotype was recorded at least ten times. V and J are TRBV15 and TRBJ2-3; no clear D. Germline V lookup: CDR1 LNHNV, CDR2 YYDKDF (reference sequence). V shed 2 bases and J shed 5 bases, with 11 bases lying between them. The CDR3 is 14 amino acids. The CDR3 spells CATSRSRLEDTQYF. CDR3 DNA: TGTGCCACCAGCAGATCGCGCCTCGAAGATACGCAGTATTTT.

J is TRBJ2-3 and V is TRBV7-6; TRBD2 agrees at 13 bases. CDR3 length: 19 residues. V shed 0 bases, J shed 0 bases, and the junction held 6 bases outside the gene matches. Germline V gene data show CDR1 as SGHVS and CDR2 as FNYEAQ. The CDR3 nucleotides read TGTGCCAGCAGCTTAGCCGGGACTAGCGGGAAGACTAGCACAGATACGCAGTATTTT. It encodes CASSLAGTSGKTSTDTQYF. The variable domain in full, with the rest retrieved from reference TRBV7-6 and TRBJ2-3, is GAGVSQSPRYKVTKRGQDVALRCDPISGHVSLYWYRQALGQGPEFLTYFNYEAQQDKSGLPNDRFSAERPEGSISTLTIQRTEQRDSAMYRCASSLAGTSGKTSTDTQYFGPGTRLTVL.

The chain links TRBV5-6 to TRBJ1-1, with a weak D call TRBD1 (6 bases). Looked up from germline, CDR1 is SGHDT and CDR2 is YYEEEE. The V and J ends lost 3 bases and 9 bases respectively, with 15 bases between them. There are 13 residues in the CDR3. CDR3 coding DNA: TGTGCCAGCAGCTCCAGTCTCAGGGGACAAGCTTTCTTT. The encoded protein is CASSSSLRGQAFF.

This clonotype has just a few counts. The chain links TRBV24-1 to TRBJ2-7; TRBD1 aligns across 11 bases. Germline V gene data show CDR1 as KGHDR and CDR2 as SFDVKD. There are 16 residues in the CDR3. With V trimmed by 4 bases and J by 4 bases, 8 bases remained unmatched. CDR3 DNA: TGTGCCACCAGTGACGCCGGGACAGGGGGTGGGTACGAGCAGTACTTC. Amino acids: CATSDAGTGGGYEQYF.

The table lists this clonotype with a few counts. The chain uses TRBV6-6 and TRBJ1-1; no definite D call. The CDR3 consists of 12 residues. Germline V CDR1 and CDR2: MNHNY, SVGAGI (reference sequence). V shed 0 bases and J shed 7 bases, with 6 bases lying between them. Here the CDR3 DNA reads TGTGCCAGCAGTTACTCTGGGGTTGAAGCTTTCTTT. It specifies CASSYSGVEAFF.

The rearrangement uses TRBV11-3 and TRBJ1-1; no definite D call. In germline, CDR1 is SGHNT, CDR2 YENEEA. This CDR3 has 12 amino acids. V dropped 6 bases and J dropped 1 base, with 6 bases sitting between them. CDR3 in DNA: TGTGCCAGCAGTGGAGAGAACACTGAAGCTTTCTTT. Encoded protein: CASSGENTEAFF. The full variable domain, rest sourced from reference TRBV11-3 and TRBJ1-1, is EAGVVQSPRYKIIEKKQPVAFWCNPISGHNTLYWYLQNLGQGPELLIRYENEEAVDDSQLPKDRFSAERLKGVDSTLKIQPAELGDSAVYLCASSGENTEAFFGQGTRLTVV.

Only a few counts were recorded for this clonotype. The V gene is TRBV7-4, the J gene TRBJ1-2, with a tentative D call TRBD1 (6 bases). This CDR3 is built from 14 residues. Trimming shortened V by 6 bases and J by 0 bases, and 11 bases separated the two germline ends. Per germline, CDR1 SGHVT and CDR2 SQSDAQ. In nucleotides, the CDR3 is TGTGCCAGCAGGGTCAGGACAGCTAACTATGGCTACACCTTC. It translates to CASRVRTANYGYTF.

This clonotype occurred a few times. The chain couples TRBV5-5 to TRBJ2-7; D might be TRBD1 (6 bases). The CDR3 contains 14 residues. Trimming took off 0 bases at V and 1 base at J, with 8 bases between the two ends. CDR1 and CDR2 (germline): SGHKS, YYEKEE (reference sequence). The CDR3: CASSLVQGSYEQYF. The CDR3 DNA is TGTGCCAGCAGCTTGGTACAGGGTTCCTACGAGCAGTACTTC.

The chain combines TRBV5-1 with TRBJ1-3; D is possibly TRBD1 (5 bases). The germline CDR1 and CDR2 sequences are SGHRS and YFSETQ. This CDR3 has 15 amino acids. V dropped 5 bases and J dropped 8 bases, with 20 bases sitting between them. CDR3 loop: CASRDWGGLDDTIYF. CDR3 in DNA: TGCGCCAGCAGGGACTGGGGGGGTCTCGATGACACCATATATTTT.

This clonotype was picked up a small number of times. The chain uses TRBV6-1 and TRBJ1-1, with D unclear. V lost 5 bases and J lost 0, with 19 bases in between. The CDR3 has 17 amino acids. Germline CDR1 reads MNHNS; CDR2 reads SASEGT. CDR3 sequence reads: CASSWVHDPILNTEAFF. Written as DNA, the CDR3 is TGTGCCAGCAGTTGGGTACATGACCCAATCCTGAACACTGAAGCTTTCTTT.

This clonotype showed up many times. The J gene is TRBJ2-1, the V gene TRBV4-3; D remains unclear. V dropped 0 bases and J dropped 3 bases, with 6 bases sitting between them. The CDR3 is 14 amino acids. The germline CDR1 and CDR2 sequences are LGHNA and YSLEER. The CDR3 DNA follows: TGCGCCAGCAGCCAAGATCTTCGCTACAATGAGCAGTTCTTC. Protein product: CASSQDLRYNEQFF.

The chain carries TRBV2 and TRBJ2-4, with D possibly being TRBD2 (6 bases). The ends were cut back, 3 bases at V and 6 bases at J, with 6 bases in the middle. This CDR3 has 12 residues. Germline values: CDR1 SNHLY, CDR2 FYNNEI. This CDR3 reads CASSDGGNIQYF. The DNA for the CDR3 is TGTGCCAGCAGTGACGGGGGAAACATTCAGTACTTC.

This chain connects TRBV7-8 to TRBJ2-2; 7 bases align to TRBD1. Germline V gives CDR1 SGHVS, CDR2 FQNEAQ. The CDR3 is 14 residues long. V gave up 5 bases and J gave up 6 bases; unmatched junction bases: 6. CDR3 nucleotide sequence: TGTGCCAGCAGCGGACAGGATAACCCCGGGGAGCTGTTTTTT. Translated: CASSGQDNPGELFF.

V and J are TRBV4-1 and TRBJ2-5; 10 bases align to TRBD1. CDR1 is MGHRA and CDR2 is YSYEKL in the germline V gene. V dropped 3 bases and J dropped 5; count of bases not matched to a gene: 6. This CDR3 has 15 amino acids. CDR3 in amino acids: CASSHSGQGLETQYF. In DNA, the CDR3 is TGCGCCAGCAGCCATTCGGGACAGGGGCTTGAGACCCAGTACTTC.